This T cell receptor (beta chain) was found in a study of T cell clonality in common variable immunodeficiency. Points from the study as a whole: Fewer deletions and N-nucleotide insertions were reportedly seen in common variable immunodeficiency TCR beta sequences.

This clone was counted many times. Its antigen is unknown. Read coverage stops 3 residues before the CDR3 terminus; the germline J gene supplies the remainder. The CDR3 extends over 13 amino acids. Germline V gene data show CDR1 as SNHLY and CDR2 as FYNNEI. Produced via immunoSEQ multiplex PCR; TCRdb's table is partial and in-frame only. The sample offers tens of thousands of clones and no singletons, the top ten holding over 5%. The sequencing input was peripheral blood mononuclear cells. The TCR originated in a human donor with common variable immunodeficiency. The V and J genes are TRBV2 and TRBJ1-2; D might be TRBD1 (6 bases). The CDR3 bases that were read are TGTGCCAGCAGTGAAAATTGGAGGGGGGGC. It translates to CASSENWRGG. The CDR3 reads in full as CASSENWRGGYTF.